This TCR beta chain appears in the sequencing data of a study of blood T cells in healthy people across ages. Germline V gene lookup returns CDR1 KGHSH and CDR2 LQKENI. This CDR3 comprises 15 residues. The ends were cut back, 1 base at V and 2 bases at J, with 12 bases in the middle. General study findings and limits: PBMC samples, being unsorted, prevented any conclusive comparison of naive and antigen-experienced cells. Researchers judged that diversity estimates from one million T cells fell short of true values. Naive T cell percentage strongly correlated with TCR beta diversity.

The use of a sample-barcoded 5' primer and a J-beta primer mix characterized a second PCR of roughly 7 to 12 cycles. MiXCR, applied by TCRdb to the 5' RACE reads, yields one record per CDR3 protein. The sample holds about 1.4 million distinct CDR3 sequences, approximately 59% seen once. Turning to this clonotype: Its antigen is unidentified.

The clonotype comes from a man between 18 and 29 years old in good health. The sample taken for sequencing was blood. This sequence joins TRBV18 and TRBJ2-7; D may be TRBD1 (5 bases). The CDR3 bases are TGTGCCAGCTCACCACAACAGGTCAAGCCCTACGAGCAGTACTTC. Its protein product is CASSPQQVKPYEQYF.